The next 21 T cell receptor beta chains were all read from a single sample in a study of cytomegalovirus exposure and HLA in healthy donors. Primers for the PCR totalled 60 Vbeta and 13 Jbeta. TCRdb's copy holds only in-frame clones and misses some; the assay was immunoSEQ multiplex PCR. The table includes about 96,000 clones, roughly 74% detected once. The material sequenced was PBMCs. The receptors here all came from a woman between 70 and 85 years old in good health and CMV-seropositive.

V and J are TRBV28 and TRBJ2-1, with 10 bases identical to TRBD2. CDR3 size: 14 residues. Trimming cost V 3 bases and J 8 bases; bases outside gene matches: 4. Germline loops: CDR1 MDHEN, CDR2 SYDVKM. The CDR3 nucleotides read TGTGCCAGCAGTTTGAGCGGGAGGGCCTATGAGCAGTTCTTC. It specifies CASSLSGRAYEQFF.

The chain combines TRBV6-5 with TRBJ2-7, with D possibly being TRBD1 (6 bases). Germline V gives CDR1 MNHEY, CDR2 SVGAGI. CDR3 length: 14 residues. Trimming left V 7 bases short and J 1 base short, with 14 bases between. The DNA of the CDR3 is TGTGCCAGCACACCAGGCAGGGGATCCTACGAGCAGTACTTC. Translation gives CASTPGRGSYEQYF.

The chain carries TRBV19 and TRBJ2-2, with unresolved D. The ends were cut back, 6 bases at V and 3 bases at J, with 5 bases in the middle. The CDR3 length is 12 residues. The germline CDR1 and CDR2 sequences are LNHDA and SQIVND (reference sequence). The DNA for the CDR3 is TGTGCCAGTAGACGGGACACCGGGGAGCTGTTTTTT. Translation: CASRRDTGELFF.

The chain carries TRBV2 and TRBJ2-3, with 8 positions matching TRBD2. Germline-derived CDR1 and CDR2 are SNHLY and FYNNEI. The CDR3 loop spans 15 amino acids. The ends lost 4 bases at V and 2 bases at J; junction bases unmatched: 5. In DNA form, the CDR3 reads TGTGCCAGCAGTGCCACTAGCGGACTCACAGATACGCAGTATTTT. The encoded protein is CASSATSGLTDTQYF.

This rearrangement joins TRBV7-3 to TRBJ2-3; TRBD2 aligns across 7 bases. CDR3 size: 15 residues. The junction had 4 bases not matched to a gene; V was cut back by 2 bases and J by 2 bases. The germline V gene encodes CDR1 SGHTA and CDR2 FQGTGA. CDR3 region: CASSLVGGSTDTQYF. CDR3 nucleotides: TGTGCCAGCAGCTTAGTCGGGGGGTCCACAGATACGCAGTATTTT.

The chain recombines TRBV28 with TRBJ1-3, with TRBD1 identical over 10 bases. The germline V gene encodes CDR1 MDHEN and CDR2 SYDVKM. There are 19 residues in the CDR3. V trimming: 2 bases; J trimming: 7 bases; junction bases outside the gene matches: 17. CDR3 protein: CASSLGTGVSTSSRNTIYF. For the CDR3, the DNA is TGTGCCAGCAGTTTAGGGACAGGGGTTTCAACCTCATCACGGAACACCATATATTTT.

The chain uses TRBV7-6 and TRBJ2-3; 11 positions match TRBD2. The CDR3 sequence is 16 residues long. CDR1 is SGHVS, CDR2 FNYEAQ, per germline. V trimming: 5 bases; J trimming: 2 bases; junction bases outside the gene matches: 6. As DNA, the CDR3 is TGTGCCAGCAGCATCGGGACTAGCGGAGTCACAGATACGCAGTATTTT. Residues: CASSIGTSGVTDTQYF.

The chain recombines TRBV19 with TRBJ1-2, with a tentative D call TRBD1 (6 bases). CDR1 is LNHDA, CDR2 SQIVND, per germline (reference sequence). With 3 bases removed from V and 1 base from J, the gap between germline ends came to 12 bases. The CDR3 runs 15 residues. The DNA for the CDR3 is TGTGCCAGTAGTATTCGAGGACAGAGTAACTATGGCTACACCTTC. This codes for CASSIRGQSNYGYTF.

The chain links TRBV6-5 to TRBJ2-7, with D perhaps TRBD1 (5 bases). Trimming took 5 bases from V and 9 from J, leaving 14 bases between them. Germline V lookup: CDR1 MNHEY, CDR2 SVGAGI. The CDR3 length is 12 residues. The CDR3 here is CASSPRGMGQYF. CDR3 DNA sequence: TGTGCCAGCAGTCCAAGGGGTATGGGGCAGTACTTC.

The chain links TRBV19 to TRBJ2-3; 12 nucleotides align to TRBD2. V trimming: 5 bases; J trimming: 6 bases; junction bases outside the gene matches: 6. Germline V CDR1 and CDR2: LNHDA, SQIVND (reference sequence). This CDR3 is 15 amino acids long. CDR3 coding DNA: TGTGCCAGTAGTGTACTAGCGGGGGGCCGTGATACGCAGTATTTT. Translation gives CASSVLAGGRDTQYF.

The V and J genes are TRBV6-1 and TRBJ1-2, with 9 bases aligning to TRBD1. Germline CDR1 and CDR2: MNHNS and SASEGT. J gave up 4 bases and V 4 bases, and 7 bases lay outside the gene matches. This CDR3 region has 15 residues. DNA for the CDR3: TGTGCCAGCAGTGGTACAGGGGGCTGGGGCTATGGCTACACCTTC. Protein: CASSGTGGWGYGYTF.

The chain joins TRBV9 to TRBJ2-2, with D maybe TRBD1 (6 bases). The V end lost 1 base, the J end lost 5 bases, and 12 bases lay between the germline ends. CDR1 and CDR2 (germline): SGDLS, YYNGEE. There are 15 residues in the CDR3. CDR3 DNA: TGTGCCAGCAGCGTATCAGGGGATGGTACCGGGGAGCTGTTTTTT. This translates into CASSVSGDGTGELFF.

This rearrangement joins TRBV7-8 to TRBJ2-5, with TRBD1 matching 8 bases. V lost 6 bases and J lost 11; bases outside the gene matches: 17. The CDR3 totals 15 residues. CDR1 and CDR2 (germline): SGHVS, FQNEAQ. The CDR3 region has the DNA TGTGCCAGCAGACTCACCCGGACAGGGTTTGGGGAGCAGTACTTC. Encoded protein: CASRLTRTGFGEQYF.

The chain has TRBV9 and TRBJ2-7, with 7 bases fitting TRBD1. This CDR3 has 14 amino acids. J was trimmed by 2 bases and V by 0 bases; bases with no gene match: 2. Per the germline V gene, CDR1 is SGDLS and CDR2 is YYNGEE. The CDR3 here is CASSVGDSAYEQYF. As DNA, the CDR3 is TGTGCCAGCAGCGTAGGGGACAGTGCCTACGAGCAGTACTTC.

This clone was seen a handful of times. The CDR3 protein is CASSRTWGQSTHSPLHF. CDR3 nucleotide sequence: TGTGCCAGCAGTCGCACCTGGGGACAGAGTACTCATTCACCCCTCCACTTT. The genes are TRBV11-2 and TRBJ1-6; 7 nucleotides align to TRBD1. V dropped 6 bases and J dropped 8; count of bases not matched to a gene: 16. Germline CDR1 SGHAT, CDR2 FQNNGV. There are 17 residues in the CDR3.

The chain employs TRBV4-2 and TRBJ1-1; possibly TRBD1 for D (6 bases). V was trimmed by 5 bases and J by 7 bases, leaving 17 bases between them. CDR3 size: 14 residues. Germline V gene lookup returns CDR1 LGHNA and CDR2 YNFKEQ. The CDR3 DNA is TGTGCCAGCAGCTACGGGTCAGGGGTAAGTGAAGCTTTCTTT. It is translated as CASSYGSGVSEAFF.

The chain uses TRBV7-5 and TRBJ2-1; the table calls TRBD1, which could not be checked here. TRBV7-5 is labeled a pseudogene. This CDR3 is built from 14 residues. The CDR3 DNA is TGTGCCAGAAGCTTAGAGGACAGAAGGGATGAGCAGTTCTTC. Translated, it gives CARSLEDRRDEQFF.

This clone is a singleton in its sample. This chain connects TRBV10-3 to TRBJ2-5, with TRBD1 identical over 11 bases. The CDR3 spans 18 residues. J gave up 0 bases and V 4 bases, and 10 bases lay outside the gene matches. Germline CDR1 reads ENHRY; CDR2 reads SYGVKD. As DNA, the CDR3 is TGTGCCATCAGTGGCCAACCCGGGACAGGGGGATACCAAGAGACCCAGTACTTC. This sequence encodes CAISGQPGTGGYQETQYF.

The chain uses TRBV7-9 and TRBJ1-6, with D possibly TRBD1 on 6 matching bases. The V end lost 3 bases, the J end lost 7 bases, and 10 bases lay between the germline ends. Per the germline V gene, CDR1 is SEHNR and CDR2 is FQNEAQ (reference sequence). The CDR3 loop spans 14 amino acids. CDR3 in DNA: TGTGCCAGCAGCTTCGTGGGGGCGAATTCACCCCTCCACTTT. It specifies CASSFVGANSPLHF.

V and J are TRBV30 and TRBJ2-1; D ambiguous. Germline lookup yields CDR1 GTSNPN and CDR2 SVGIG (reference sequence). V lost 7 bases and J lost 5, with 12 bases in between. There are 12 residues in the CDR3. The chain's CDR3 is CAYFHQDNEQFF. CDR3 bases: TGTGCCTACTTCCATCAGGACAATGAGCAGTTCTTC.

The CDR3 DNA is TGTGCCTGGAGTGTACTGAGGCTGGTCCGTACACCTGAAGCTTTCTTT. Its translation: CAWSVLRLVRTPEAFF. The rearrangement links TRBV30 to TRBJ1-1, with D uncertain. This CDR3 spans 16 amino acids. From germline, CDR1 is GTSNPN and CDR2 SVGIG (reference sequence). V lost 0 bases, J lost 6 bases, and 20 bases lay in between.